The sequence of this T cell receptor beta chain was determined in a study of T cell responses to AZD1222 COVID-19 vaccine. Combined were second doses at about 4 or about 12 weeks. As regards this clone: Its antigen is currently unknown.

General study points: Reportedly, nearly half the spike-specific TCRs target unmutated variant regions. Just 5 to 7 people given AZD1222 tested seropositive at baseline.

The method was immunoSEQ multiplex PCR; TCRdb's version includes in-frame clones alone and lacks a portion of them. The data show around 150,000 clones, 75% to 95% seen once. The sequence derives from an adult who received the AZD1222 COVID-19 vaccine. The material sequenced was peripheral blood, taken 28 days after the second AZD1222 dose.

CDR3 amino acids: CASSPLGQQAFF. The CDR3 DNA sequence: TGTGCCAGCAGTCCCCTGGGACAGCAAGCTTTCTTT. V is TRBV2 and J is TRBJ1-1; 7 nucleotides agree with TRBD1. CDR1 and CDR2 from the germline V gene are SNHLY and FYNNEI. CDR3 size: 12 residues. V was clipped by 5 bases and J by 9 bases; unmatched bases: 6.